This T cell receptor beta chain was sequenced in a study of cytomegalovirus exposure and HLA in healthy donors. PCR primers comprised 60 Vbeta and 13 Jbeta primers. Sequenced by immunoSEQ multiplex PCR; TCRdb stores in-frame clones only, minus some. The table includes more than 95,000 clones, around 80% detected once. This CDR3 has 15 residues. The germline CDR1 and CDR2 sequences are SGDLS and YYNGEE. Trimming pared 1 base from V and 0 bases from J, leaving 8 bases between. The receptor was isolated from a woman aged 40 to 50 in good health and CMV-seronegative. V gene TRBV9 combines with J gene TRBJ2-1, with unresolved D. The sequenced sample consisted of PBMCs. The CDR3 coding sequence is TGTGCCAGCAGCGTAACAAGGAGCTCCTACAATGAGCAGTTCTTC. It translates to CASSVTRSSYNEQFF.